Listed below are T cell receptor beta chains from one sample, sequenced in a study of CD8+ T cells in alopecia areata. The repertoire was sequenced with immunoSEQ multiplex PCR; TCRdb's copy has only in-frame clones and lacks some. The sample holds about 210,000 clones, less than 75% seen once. Sequencing used CD4+ T cells sorted from blood, obtained at week 4, from a patient treated with tofacitinib. The receptors stem from a human donor with alopecia areata. CDR3s include the opening cysteine and the closing phenylalanine or tryptophan. A D gene is named only where the DNA matches it firmly. Clone size, where shown, is once, few, many, or a class for clones that have expanded.

J,V,size,D,DNA,CDR3
TRBJ2-3,TRBV5-1,.,.,TGCGCCAGCAGCTTGGGCGACGCCACAGATACGCAGTATTTT,CASSLGDATDTQYF
TRBJ1-1,TRBV5-1,.,TRBD1,TGCGCCAGCAGCTTATTTTGGACAGGGGCAAACACTGAAGCTTTCTTT,CASSLFWTGANTEAFF
TRBJ2-7,TRBV6-6,.,.,TGTGCCAGCAAACTTTCGGGGGGCCCCTACGAGCAGTACTTC,CASKLSGGPYEQYF
TRBJ2-1,TRBV27,.,.,TGTGCCAGCAGTTTGACCCCGGCCGCGGACAATGAGCAGTTCTTC,CASSLTPAADNEQFF
TRBJ2-7,TRBV10-3,.,.,TGTGCCATCAGTGAGTCCCAGGGCTCTCCCTACGAGCAGTACTTC,CAISESQGSPYEQYF
TRBJ2-7,TRBV30,.,TRBD1,TGTGCCTGGTCTCTTTCCTGGACAGGGTTGGCCTACGAGCAGTACTTC,CAWSLSWTGLAYEQYF
TRBJ1-5,TRBV2,.,.,TGTGCCAGCACAGCCGAAACTAGCAATCAGCCCCAGCATTTT,CASTAETSNQPQHF
TRBJ2-5,TRBV15,few,TRBD2,TGTGCCACCAGCATTGGGACTAGCGGGGAAGAGACCCAGTACTTC,CATSIGTSGEETQYF
TRBJ2-3,TRBV6-5,.,TRBD1,TGTGCCAGCAGTTCTCCCGGACAGGGAGCTGTAGATACGCAGTATTTT,CASSSPGQGAVDTQYF
TRBJ1-5,TRBV7-2,few,.,TGTGCCAGCAGCTTACCCAATCAGCCCCAGCATTTT,CASSLPNQPQHF
TRBJ2-7,TRBV4-1,.,TRBD1,TGCGCCAGCAGCCAACAGGGGGCCGTGGGGGAGCAGTACTTC,CASSQQGAVGEQYF
TRBJ1-5,TRBV7-2,.,.,TGTGCCAGCAGCTTAGAGGGTCTTCAGCCCCAGCATTTT,CASSLEGLQPQHF
TRBJ1-6,TRBV9,few,.,TGTGCCAGCAGCGGAGGTACAGGTACCGGTTATTCACCCCTCCACTTT,CASSGGTGTGYSPLHF
TRBJ2-2,TRBV5-6,.,.,TGTGCCAGCAGCCCCCCGTTGGGTCCGAACACCGGGGAGCTGTTTTTT,CASSPPLGPNTGELFF
TRBJ1-2,TRBV2,once,.,TGTGCCAGCAGTGAAACGTCCAGGGGCATCGACACCTTC,CASSETSRGIDTF
TRBJ2-1,TRBV7-6,many,TRBD2,TGTGCCAGCAGCTTCACTAGCGGGCATTACAATGAGCAGTTCTTC,CASSFTSGHYNEQFF
TRBJ1-1,TRBV4-1,.,TRBD1,TGCGCCAGCAGCCATGGAAACAGGGGGCAAGCGAACACTGAAGCTTTCTTT,CASSHGNRGQANTEAFF
TRBJ2-7,TRBV29-1,few,TRBD1,TGCAGCGTCAGTACCGGGGCAGGGGGCTACGAGCAGTACTTC,CSVSTGAGGYEQYF
TRBJ2-3,TRBV29-1,.,.,TGCAGCGTTGATGGAGGGGGCAGGGGAGCGACAGATACGCAGTATTTT,CSVDGGGRGATDTQYF
TRBJ1-2,TRBV27,.,TRBD1,TGTGCCAGCAGCCCCAGGGGGATTAACTATGGCTACACCTTC,CASSPRGINYGYTF
TRBJ2-7,TRBV7-8,.,TRBD1,TGTGCCAGCAGCGTCACCGGGACAGGGTACGAGCAGTACTTC,CASSVTGTGYEQYF
TRBJ2-4,TRBV5-1,.,TRBD2,TGCGCCAGCAGCCTCGGACTAGCGGGGGCCGCAGCCAAAAACATTCAGTACTTC,CASSLGLAGAAAKNIQYF
TRBJ2-7,TRBV2,few,.,TGTGCCAGCAGTGAAAACGGGTACCACGAGCAGTACTTC,CASSENGYHEQYF
TRBJ2-7,TRBV29-1,few,TRBD1,TGCAGCGCGTCGGACAGGGCCTCCTACGAGCAGTACTTC,CSASDRASYEQYF
TRBJ2-2,TRBV9,.,.,TGTGCCAGCAGCGTATCCACCGGGGAGCTGTTTTTT,CASSVSTGELFF
TRBJ2-7,TRBV5-1,.,.,TGCGCCAGCAGCTTGACAGAACCCTCCTACGAGCAGTACTTC,CASSLTEPSYEQYF
TRBJ2-1,TRBV29-1,.,.,TGCAACAAAAAAAGCCTCCCGATCTACAATGAGCAGTTCTTC,CNKKSLPIYNEQFF
TRBJ1-2,TRBV27,.,.,TGTGCCAGCAGACCCACCCGGTCGCAAGGCTACACCTTC,CASRPTRSQGYTF
TRBJ2-7,TRBV7-2,.,TRBD2,TGTGCCAGCAGCTTATTTAGGACTAGCGGGGCCAGCTCCTACGAGCAGTACTTC,CASSLFRTSGASSYEQYF
TRBJ2-5,TRBV10-3,.,.,TGTGCCATCAGTGGACAGGCCGAAGAGACCCAGTACTTC,CAISGQAEETQYF
TRBJ2-7,TRBV29-1,.,.,TGCAGCGTTGGGGGGGCCTACGAGCAGTACTTC,CSVGGAYEQYF
TRBJ2-7,TRBV14,few,.,TGTGCCAGCAGCCAAAATGCGTCCTACGAGCAGTACTTC,CASSQNASYEQYF
TRBJ1-2,TRBV4-1,many,.,TGCGCCAGCAGCCAGGCTACCGGGACTAAGGAGGGTCATGGCTACACCTTC,CASSQATGTKEGHGYTF
TRBJ1-1,TRBV5-6,.,TRBD1,TGTGCCAGCAGCGCGGACAGGTGGAGAACTAACACTGAAGCTTTCTTT,CASSADRWRTNTEAFF
TRBJ2-1,TRBV19,few,.,TGTGCCAGTAGAGCGCAGTCCAATGAGCAGTTCTTC,CASRAQSNEQFF
TRBJ1-2,TRBV4-3,.,.,TGCGCCAGCAGCCAAGATTGGCGGGCCCTCATTAACTATGGCTACACCTTC,CASSQDWRALINYGYTF
TRBJ2-3,TRBV20-1,.,.,TGCAGTGCTACCGATACAGATACGCAGTATTTT,CSATDTDTQYF
TRBJ2-4,TRBV18,few,TRBD1,TGTGCCAGCTCACCCTTGGACAGGGCGAACATTCAGTACTTC,CASSPLDRANIQYF
TRBJ2-7,TRBV7-2,.,TRBD1,TGTGCCAGCAGCTTTGGGCGGGGGACAGGGGCCTACGAGCAGTACTTC,CASSFGRGTGAYEQYF
TRBJ1-5,TRBV29-1,.,.,TGCAGCGTTGGGCAGGCCAATCAGCCCCAGCATTTT,CSVGQANQPQHF
TRBJ2-7,TRBV14,.,.,TGTGCCAGCAGCCAGGGGACCCTGGGCGAGCAGTACTTC,CASSQGTLGEQYF
TRBJ2-2,TRBV29-1,few,TRBD1,TGCAGCGTCCCGGGACAGGGGGGTCCGAACACCGGGGAGCTGTTTTTT,CSVPGQGGPNTGELFF
TRBJ2-7,TRBV7-2,many,.,TGTGCCAGCAGCTTAGGCCCAAGAACCTACGAGCAGTACTTC,CASSLGPRTYEQYF
TRBJ1-5,TRBV7-9,once,TRBD1,TGTGCCAGCACCGACAGGGTGGGACAGCCCCAGCATTTT,CASTDRVGQPQHF
TRBJ2-5,TRBV5-1,once,TRBD1,TGCGCCAGCAGCCCTGACAGGGCTGGGACCCAGTACTTC,CASSPDRAGTQYF